This entry lists 18 T cell receptor beta chains sequenced from one sample in a study of cytomegalovirus exposure and HLA in healthy donors. The PCR had 60 Vbeta and 13 Jbeta primers. Here immunoSEQ multiplex PCR was the method, and the copy in TCRdb shows in-frame clones only, minus some. The table records about 100,000 clones, about 75% of them present only once. Sequencing input: PBMCs. Receptor source: a man aged 35 to 55 in good health and CMV-seropositive.

The chain links TRBV6-5 to TRBJ2-1; 11 bases line up with TRBD2. CDR3 length: 15 amino acids. Germline values: CDR1 MNHEY, CDR2 SVGAGI. J was trimmed by 8 bases and V by 0 bases; bases with no gene match: 3. The CDR3 is CASSYSLAGVYEQFF. Here the CDR3 DNA reads TGTGCCAGCAGTTACTCACTAGCGGGAGTTTATGAGCAGTTCTTC.

The rearrangement joins TRBV5-1 to TRBJ2-7; D is unresolved. The V gene's germline CDR1 is SGHRS and CDR2 YFSETQ. This CDR3 is built from 17 residues. With 0 bases removed from V and 1 base from J, the gap between germline ends came to 17 bases. CDR3 sequence reads: CASSLGPPVPSSYEQYF. CDR3 coding DNA: TGCGCCAGCAGCTTGGGGCCTCCGGTACCTAGTTCCTACGAGCAGTACTTC.

The CDR3 protein is CASSRGLAQQETQYF. The CDR3 nucleotides are TGTGCCAGCAGTAGGGGACTAGCGCAACAAGAGACCCAGTACTTC. The J gene is TRBJ2-5, the V gene TRBV6-5; 10 bases are shared with TRBD2. Germline V lookup: CDR1 MNHEY, CDR2 SVGAGI. This CDR3 is 15 amino acids long. V shed 5 bases and J 2 bases; nucleotides not matched to a gene: 5.

The chain recombines TRBV7-8 with TRBJ2-3, with TRBD2 matching 11 bases. J was trimmed by 5 bases and V by 3 bases; bases with no gene match: 4. This CDR3 contains 15 residues. Germline V gene data show CDR1 as SGHVS and CDR2 as FQNEAQ. CDR3 protein: CASSFSGGARDTQYF. The CDR3 region has the DNA TGTGCCAGCAGCTTTAGCGGGGGGGCACGAGATACGCAGTATTTT.

The V gene is TRBV18, the J gene TRBJ1-2; the match to TRBD1 covers 9 bases. The CDR3 runs 15 residues. After removal of 3 bases from V and 7 bases from J, the junction contained 9 bases not matched to a gene. CDR1 KGHSH and CDR2 LQKENI come from the germline V gene. The CDR3 bases are TGTGCCAGCTCACCCTCCGGGACAGGGAATGGTGGCTACACCTTC. Its protein is CASSPSGTGNGGYTF. Full variable domain (outside the CDR3, taken from reference TRBV18 and TRBJ1-2): NAGVMQNPRHLVRRRGQEARLRCSPMKGHSHVYWYRQLPEEGLKFMVYLQKENIIDESGMPKERFSAEFPKEGPSILRIQQVVRGDSAAYFCASSPSGTGNGGYTFGSGTRLTVV.

The chain combines TRBV27 with TRBJ1-6; D unclear. Looked up from germline, CDR1 is MNHEY and CDR2 is SMNVEV (reference sequence). The CDR3 is made up of 13 amino acids. V was clipped by 2 bases and J by 14 bases, with 13 bases between them. CDR3: CASSLGGSLALHF. The CDR3 bases are TGTGCCAGCAGTTTAGGAGGGAGCCTGGCCCTCCACTTT.

The CDR3 region is CASSPPGVAGGIETQYF. The CDR3 DNA sequence: TGTGCCAGCAGCCCGCCTGGGGTAGCGGGGGGTATTGAGACCCAGTACTTC. The V call is TRBV5-4, the J call TRBJ2-5; 10 bases fit TRBD2. V was pared by 4 bases and J by 5 bases, with 14 bases of the junction left unmatched. This CDR3 spans 17 amino acids. Germline-derived CDR1 and CDR2 are SGHNT and YYREEE (reference sequence).

This clone was observed a single time. The rearrangement links TRBV6-5 to TRBJ1-2; D remains unclear. V lost 0 bases to trimming and J lost 8 bases, with 10 bases between them. The germline gives CDR1 MNHEY, CDR2 SVGAGI. This CDR3 has 13 amino acids. CDR3 bases: TGTGCCAGCAGTTACTCAGGCAGCGCCGGCTACACCTTC. This codes for CASSYSGSAGYTF.

The J gene is TRBJ2-3, the V gene TRBV4-1; a weak D match, TRBD1 (6 bases). Germline assignment: CDR1 MGHRA and CDR2 YSYEKL. Trimming took 1 base from V and 4 from J, leaving 15 bases between them. CDR3 length: 16 amino acids. CDR3 sequence: CASSQGRAGAPDTQYF. The CDR3, as DNA: TGCGCCAGCAGCCAAGGTCGTGCAGGGGCGCCAGATACGCAGTATTTT.

The chain joins TRBV6-1 to TRBJ2-5; D not certain. The CDR3 totals 11 residues. The germline CDR1 and CDR2 sequences are MNHNS and SASEGT. Trimming removed 5 bases from V and 5 bases from J, with 6 bases in between. Here the CDR3 DNA reads TGTGCCAGCAGTACCCGGGAGACCCAGTACTTC. Its translation: CASSTRETQYF.

This clone was counted a few times. The CDR3 loop is CSARITKPQYF. The DNA of the CDR3 is TGCAGTGCTCGTATCACTAAGCCGCAGTATTTT. The chain combines TRBV20-1 with TRBJ2-3; D is unclear. CDR1 and CDR2 (germline): DFQATT, SNEGSKA (reference sequence). The CDR3 is made up of 11 amino acids. With 5 bases removed from V and 10 bases from J, the gap between germline ends came to 13 bases.

The genes are TRBV6-6 and TRBJ2-3; D possibly corresponds to TRBD2 (6 bases). Between the trimmed V and J ends, which lost 4 bases and 3 bases, there was a span of 8 bases. Per the germline V gene, CDR1 is MNHNY and CDR2 is SVGAGI (reference sequence). This CDR3 spans 13 amino acids. The CDR3 spells CASSSRGTDTQYF. CDR3 DNA: TGTGCCAGCAGTTCCCGGGGGACAGATACGCAGTATTTT.

The chain links TRBV10-3 to TRBJ2-1; TRBD1 agrees at 7 bases. The germline CDR1 and CDR2 sequences are ENHRY and SYGVKD. V was clipped by 3 bases and J by 6 bases; unmatched bases: 8. This CDR3 is built from 15 residues. CDR3 DNA: TGTGCCATCAGTGACCCTGTTCGGACAGGCAATGAGCAGTTCTTC. This gives the protein CAISDPVRTGNEQFF.

This chain joins TRBV7-3 and TRBJ2-2; 12 bases fit TRBD2. This CDR3 is built from 17 residues. After removal of 3 bases from V and 3 bases from J, the junction contained 5 bases not matched to a gene. Per the germline V gene, CDR1 is SGHTA and CDR2 is FQGTGA. CDR3 residues: CASSFLAGGPYTGELFF. Here the CDR3 DNA reads TGTGCCAGCAGCTTTCTAGCGGGGGGGCCCTACACCGGGGAGCTGTTTTTT.

The CDR3 here is CASSRGGSYEQYF. The CDR3 DNA is TGCGCCAGCAGTCGAGGCGGGAGCTACGAGCAGTACTTC. The J gene is TRBJ2-7, the V gene TRBV23-1, with 7 bases fitting TRBD2. TRBV23-1 is an open reading frame, and its role is uncertain. The CDR3 is 13 residues long. The J segment lost 3 bases and the V segment lost 4 bases, leaving 3 bases of the junction unmatched.

CDR3 protein: CASSFGTLAKNIQYF. CDR3 bases: TGCGCCAGCAGCTTCGGGACTTTAGCCAAAAACATTCAGTACTTC. This chain connects TRBV5-1 to TRBJ2-4; a possible D gene is TRBD2 (6 bases). The CDR3 covers 15 residues. Germline lookup yields CDR1 SGHRS and CDR2 YFSETQ. V lost 2 bases, J lost 0 bases, and 9 bases lay in between.

The V gene is TRBV5-1, the J gene TRBJ2-5; 9 positions agree with TRBD2. The length of the CDR3 is 17 residues. V was pared by 0 bases and J by 2 bases, with 8 bases of the junction left unmatched. CDR1 and CDR2 (germline): SGHRS, YFSETQ. DNA for the CDR3: TGCGCCAGCAGCTTGGCCTACTCTAGCGGGGCACAAGAGACCCAGTACTTC. As protein: CASSLAYSSGAQETQYF. Supplemented by reference TRBV5-1 and TRBJ2-5, the full variable domain reads KAGVTQTPRYLIKTRGQQVTLSCSPISGHRSVSWYQQTPGQGLQFLFEYFSETQRNKGNFPGRFSGRQFSNSRSEMNVSTLELGDSALYLCASSLAYSSGAQETQYFGPGTRLLVL.

This chain connects TRBV18 to TRBJ2-7; 7 bases match TRBD2. The CDR3 consists of 13 residues. From germline, CDR1 is KGHSH and CDR2 LQKENI. The junction had 1 base not matched to a gene; V was cut back by 3 bases and J by 2 bases. CDR3 sequence: CASSPGLTYEQYF. The CDR3 nucleotides read TGTGCCAGCTCACCGGGACTAACCTACGAGCAGTACTTC.